These T cell receptor beta chains were read from a single sample in a study of T cell repertoires in cytomegalovirus infection. TCRdb re-called the reads through MiXCR, storing one row per CDR3 protein. The sample consists of around 350,000 distinct CDR3 sequences, roughly 18% of them appearing once. The sequenced sample consisted of PBMCs. Receptors originate from a human donor in good health (CMV status not recorded). Some clones in this sample may be carry-over from other donors' samples. Each CDR3 is given with its conserved first and last residue. The D gene is left open where the match is weak. Part of the rows lack a size; the others show once, few, many or a class for expanded clones.

many	.	TRBV2	TRBJ2-3	TGTGCCAGCAGTTACGATCGTCTTCGCGGCGCAGATACGCAGTATTTT	CASSYDRLRGADTQYF
few	.	TRBV28	TRBJ2-4	TGTGCCAGCAGTTCGAGGAGCGTGGACATTCAGTACTTC	CASSSRSVDIQYF
many	.	TRBV27	TRBJ2-1	TGTGCCAGCGTACATGGGTTTGGCAATCCGAGCAATGAGCAGTTCTTC	CASVHGFGNPSNEQFF
many	.	TRBV7-2	TRBJ2-3	TGTGCCAGCAGCCACGGATTCGGACGTCTAGATACGCAGTATTTT	CASSHGFGRLDTQYF
few	.	TRBV28	TRBJ1-2	TGTGCCAGCAGTTTACCCCCGGCTCCGGAGGGGGGCTACACCTTC	CASSLPPAPEGGYTF
.	TRBD1	TRBV4-3	TRBJ2-7	TGCGCCAGCAGCCAAGATGGACAGGGGCCCACCTACGAGCAGTACTTC	CASSQDGQGPTYEQYF
few	.	TRBV2	TRBJ2-3	TGTGCCAGCGGCCTCGGGGATAACACAGATACGCAGTATTTT	CASGLGDNTDTQYF
few	TRBD2	TRBV5-4	TRBJ2-3	TGTGCCAGCAGCTCCACGCGTGGGGGGCCTAAGCGGGGGGCGCGCGGCACAGATACGCAGTATTTT	CASSSTRGGPKRGARGTDTQYF
.	TRBD1	TRBV2	TRBJ1-1	TGTGCCAGCAGTGAACTGGACAGGACGAACACTGAAGCTTTCTTT	CASSELDRTNTEAFF
.	.	TRBV19	TRBJ2-1	TGTGCCAGTAGTTTCGCCGTGACGACTAATGAGCAGTTCTTC	CASSFAVTTNEQFF
.	.	TRBV5-6	TRBJ2-1	TGTGCCAGCAGCTTGCCGAGGCAAGAACAGTTCTTC	CASSLPRQEQFF
.	.	TRBV2	TRBJ1-4	TGTGCCAGCAGTGAAGCAGGAGAAAAACTGTTTTTT	CASSEAGEKLFF
.	.	TRBV6-5	TRBJ2-1	TGTGCCAGCAGTTACGTGGGGAGCTCCTACAATGAGCAGTTCTTC	CASSYVGSSYNEQFF
.	TRBD1	TRBV9	TRBJ1-5	TGTGCCAGCAGCGAAGGGACAGGCGGCAATCAGCCCCAGCATTTT	CASSEGTGGNQPQHF
many	.	TRBV7-6	TRBJ2-3	TGTGCCAGCAGCTTAGCGCTCCCGGATACGCAGTATTTT	CASSLALPDTQYF
.	.	TRBV29-1	TRBJ1-1	TGCAGCGTTGAAGAGCAGGGTGAAGCTTTCTTT	CSVEEQGEAFF
many	.	TRBV7-2	TRBJ1-2	TGTGCCAGCAGCTTCTCCGGGGACTATGGCTACACCTTC	CASSFSGDYGYTF
.	TRBD2	TRBV6-2/TRBV6-3	TRBJ2-1	TGTGCCAGCAGTACCCCCAAAGCGGGGAGGGATGAGCAGTTCTTC	CASSTPKAGRDEQFF
many	.	TRBV12-3/TRBV12-4	TRBJ1-2	TGTGCCAGCAGGCCGGGAGTAACTGGTGGCTACACCTTC	CASRPGVTGGYTF
many	TRBD1	TRBV20-1	TRBJ2-7	TGCAGTGCTAACAGGGGGCGCGAGCAGTACTTC	CSANRGREQYF
many	TRBD2	TRBV7-2	TRBJ2-1	TGTGCCAGCAGCTTAGCCGGGACTAGCGGGAGGGCCAGGGAGCAGTTCTTC	CASSLAGTSGRAREQFF
few	.	TRBV12-3/TRBV12-4	TRBJ2-2	TGTGCCAGCATTACGGGGGCCACGAACACCGGGGAGCTGTTTTTT	CASITGATNTGELFF
many	TRBD2	TRBV7-9	TRBJ2-4	TGTGCCAGCAGCTTAGAGGTAGCGGGAGGCTCGGGACTAGCCAAAAACATTCAGTACTTC	CASSLEVAGGSGLAKNIQYF
.	.	TRBV2	TRBJ1-4	TGTGCCAGCAAATCTGAAAGGGTTACTAATGAAAAACTGTTTTTT	CASKSERVTNEKLFF
.	TRBD1	TRBV5-6	TRBJ1-1	TGTGCCAGCAGCTCGGGGACAGGACTCGCGAACACTGAAGCTTTCTTT	CASSSGTGLANTEAFF
many	TRBD1	TRBV7-2	TRBJ2-5	TGTGCCAGCAGCCTTAACAGGGGGCCGGAGGAGACCCAGTACTTC	CASSLNRGPEETQYF
.	.	TRBV27	TRBJ1-1	TGTGCCACCCACTCGGGTGGTCATGGGACTGAAGCTTTCTTT	CATHSGGHGTEAFF
many	.	TRBV7-8	TRBJ2-2	TGTGCCAGCAGCAAAAGTTCATCGGGCAGCGAGCTGTTTTTT	CASSKSSSGSELFF
few	.	TRBV20-1	TRBJ1-6	TGCAGTGCTCGAGACAGGCCCTATAATTCACCCCTCCACTTT	CSARDRPYNSPLHF
few	TRBD2	TRBV27	TRBJ2-3	TGTGCCAGCAGTTTATCGCGGGAGGATACGCAGTATTTT	CASSLSREDTQYF
many	.	TRBV5-4	TRBJ2-7	TGTGCCAGCAGCCGTGCATATTCAGCGGACTACGAGCAGTACTTC	CASSRAYSADYEQYF
.	.	TRBV5-1	TRBJ2-1	TGCGCCAGCAGTTGGACAGCCAATGAGCAGTTCTTC	CASSWTANEQFF
few	TRBD1	TRBV11-2	TRBJ1-6	TGTGCCAGCAGCTTAACCCCGGACAGGGTTGGTTCACCCCTCCACTTT	CASSLTPDRVGSPLHF
few	.	TRBV5-5	TRBJ2-7	TGTGCCAGCAGCTTGGCAACAGGGACGGGAGAGCAGTACTTC	CASSLATGTGEQYF
many	.	TRBV7-8	TRBJ2-7	TGTGCCAGCAGCCCTCAGCGGCGAGGCGAGCAGTACTTC	CASSPQRRGEQYF
many	.	TRBV4-2	TRBJ1-5	TGTGCCAGCAGCCAAGATGGGCAGCCCCAGCATTTT	CASSQDGQPQHF
few	.	TRBV27	TRBJ2-5	TGTGCCAGCAGTTTGGGGGACGGTCTGTCCCAGTACTTC	CASSLGDGLSQYF
.	TRBD1	TRBV12-3/TRBV12-4	TRBJ1-3	TGTGCCAGCAGTTCGACAGGGGTAAACACCATATATTTT	CASSSTGVNTIYF
.	TRBD1	TRBV7-2	TRBJ1-5	TGTGCCAGCAGCCCGACAGGGACGGTCCCCCAGCATTTT	CASSPTGTVPQHF
few	.	TRBV20-1	TRBJ2-7	TGCAGTGCTTTCCTTACCTACGAGCAGTACTTC	CSAFLTYEQYF
many	.	TRBV2	TRBJ1-5	TGTGCCAGCAGTCTGCGCCATCAGCCCCAGCATTTT	CASSLRHQPQHF